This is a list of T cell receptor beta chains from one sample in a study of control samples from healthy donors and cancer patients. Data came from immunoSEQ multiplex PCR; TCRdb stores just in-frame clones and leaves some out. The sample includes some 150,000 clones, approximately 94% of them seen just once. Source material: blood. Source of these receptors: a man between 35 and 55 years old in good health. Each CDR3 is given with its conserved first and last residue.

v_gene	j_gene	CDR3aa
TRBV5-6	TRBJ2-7	CASSLAVRGYEQYF
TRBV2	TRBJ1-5	CASSSRDRRSQPQHF
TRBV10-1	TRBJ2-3	CASSGPGLAGPSQYF
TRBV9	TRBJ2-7	CASSVAGAYEQYF
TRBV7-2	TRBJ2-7	CASSPDRRNSYEQYF
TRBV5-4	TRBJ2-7	CASSLAGTGTYEQYF
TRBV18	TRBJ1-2	CASSPRGADGYTF
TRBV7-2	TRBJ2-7	CASSFQGQALSYEQYF
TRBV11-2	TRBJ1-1	CASSLDRAATEAFF
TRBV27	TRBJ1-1	CASSSSIILNTEAFF
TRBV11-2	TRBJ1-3	CASSPGQGSGNTIYF
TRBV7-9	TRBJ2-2	CASSAQNTGELFF
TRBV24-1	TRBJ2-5	CATSDYGTYQGETQYF
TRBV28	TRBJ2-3	CASSSGSVADTQYF
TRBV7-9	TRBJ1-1	CASTSWDSAGSYTEAFF
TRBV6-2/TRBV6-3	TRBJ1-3	CASSWVSGNTIYF
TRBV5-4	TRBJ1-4	CASSPHRGGQGPSNEKLFF
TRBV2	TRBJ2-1	CASKVGRGNNEQFF
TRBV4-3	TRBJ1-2	CASSQDEGSYGYTF
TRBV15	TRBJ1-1	CATSRDRQKNTEAFF
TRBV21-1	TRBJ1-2	CASSTHRDSLYGYTF
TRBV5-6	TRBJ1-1	CASFSFRPGMNTEAFF